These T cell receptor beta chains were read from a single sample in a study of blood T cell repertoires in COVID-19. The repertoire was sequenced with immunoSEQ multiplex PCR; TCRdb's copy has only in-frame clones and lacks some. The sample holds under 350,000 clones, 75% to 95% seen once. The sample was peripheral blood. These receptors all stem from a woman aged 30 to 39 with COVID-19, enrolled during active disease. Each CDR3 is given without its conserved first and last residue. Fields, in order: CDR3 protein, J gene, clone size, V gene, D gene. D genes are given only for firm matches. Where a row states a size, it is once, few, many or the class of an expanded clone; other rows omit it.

CDR3aa: ASSSTQGREAF
j_gene: TRBJ1-1
abundance: NA
v_gene: TRBV7-9
d_gene: TRBD1

CDR3aa: ASSSWPGGRGETQY
j_gene: TRBJ2-5
abundance: NA
v_gene: TRBV5-1
d_gene: TRBD1

CDR3aa: ASSAGLSYEQY
j_gene: TRBJ2-7
abundance: NA
v_gene: TRBV5-4
d_gene: NA

CDR3aa: ASSEAGVNYGYT
j_gene: TRBJ1-2
abundance: NA
v_gene: TRBV3-1/TRBV3-2
d_gene: NA

CDR3aa: ASSIFTGGTEAF
j_gene: TRBJ1-1
abundance: NA
v_gene: TRBV27
d_gene: NA

CDR3aa: ASSPQSGEKLF
j_gene: TRBJ1-4
abundance: NA
v_gene: TRBV18
d_gene: NA

CDR3aa: ASSGLSGRGAKNIQY
j_gene: TRBJ2-4
abundance: NA
v_gene: TRBV2
d_gene: TRBD2

CDR3aa: ASSVGRQGGLDEQY
j_gene: TRBJ2-7
abundance: NA
v_gene: TRBV9
d_gene: TRBD1

CDR3aa: ASSLETGLRGYT
j_gene: TRBJ1-2
abundance: NA
v_gene: TRBV7-9
d_gene: TRBD1

CDR3aa: ASSPRRGYEQY
j_gene: TRBJ2-7
abundance: NA
v_gene: TRBV19
d_gene: NA

CDR3aa: ASSHGTSGPYEQY
j_gene: TRBJ2-7
abundance: NA
v_gene: TRBV5-1
d_gene: TRBD2

CDR3aa: ASSVVRNTEAF
j_gene: TRBJ1-1
abundance: NA
v_gene: TRBV9
d_gene: NA

CDR3aa: ASSEKPPGTSTYEQY
j_gene: TRBJ2-7
abundance: NA
v_gene: TRBV25-1
d_gene: NA

CDR3aa: SVVSGARGNTIY
j_gene: TRBJ1-3
abundance: NA
v_gene: TRBV29-1
d_gene: NA

CDR3aa: ASSLASGMNTEAF
j_gene: TRBJ1-1
abundance: once
v_gene: TRBV7-9
d_gene: NA

CDR3aa: ASSPMGQGGIQPQH
j_gene: TRBJ1-5
abundance: NA
v_gene: TRBV28
d_gene: TRBD1

CDR3aa: ASSLSGTNGAF
j_gene: TRBJ1-1
abundance: NA
v_gene: TRBV28
d_gene: NA

CDR3aa: ASSQELPPSGGYNEQF
j_gene: TRBJ2-1
abundance: NA
v_gene: TRBV3-1/TRBV3-2
d_gene: TRBD2